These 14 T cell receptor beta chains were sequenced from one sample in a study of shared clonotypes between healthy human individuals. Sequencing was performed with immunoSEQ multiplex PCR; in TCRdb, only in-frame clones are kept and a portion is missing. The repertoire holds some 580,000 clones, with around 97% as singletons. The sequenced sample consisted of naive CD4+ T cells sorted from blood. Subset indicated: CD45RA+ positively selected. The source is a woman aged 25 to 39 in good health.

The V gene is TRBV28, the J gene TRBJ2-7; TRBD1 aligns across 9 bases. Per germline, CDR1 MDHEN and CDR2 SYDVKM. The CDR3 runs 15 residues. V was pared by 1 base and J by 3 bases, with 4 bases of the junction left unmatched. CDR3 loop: CASSLYGTGNYEQYF. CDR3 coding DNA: TGTGCCAGCAGTTTATATGGGACAGGGAACTACGAGCAGTACTTC.

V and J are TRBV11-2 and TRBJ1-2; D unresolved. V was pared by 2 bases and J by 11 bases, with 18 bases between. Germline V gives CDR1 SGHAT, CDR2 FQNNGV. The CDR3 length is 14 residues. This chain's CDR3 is CASSLSAEAMRYTF. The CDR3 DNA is TGTGCCAGCAGCTTATCGGCGGAGGCTATGAGATACACCTTC.

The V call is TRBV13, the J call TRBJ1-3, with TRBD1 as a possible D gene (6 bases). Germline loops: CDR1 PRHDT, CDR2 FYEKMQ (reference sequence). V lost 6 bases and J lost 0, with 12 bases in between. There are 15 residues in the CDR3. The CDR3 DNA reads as TGTGCCAGCAGTTTCGGACAGTACTCTGGAAACACCATATATTTT. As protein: CASSFGQYSGNTIYF.

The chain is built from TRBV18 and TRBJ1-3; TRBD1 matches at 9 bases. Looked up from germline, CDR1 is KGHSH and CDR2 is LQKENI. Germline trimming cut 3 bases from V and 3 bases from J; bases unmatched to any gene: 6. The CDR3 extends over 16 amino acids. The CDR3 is CASSPRRTGDGNTIYF. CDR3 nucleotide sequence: TGTGCCAGCTCACCGCGGAGGACAGGGGATGGAAACACCATATATTTT.

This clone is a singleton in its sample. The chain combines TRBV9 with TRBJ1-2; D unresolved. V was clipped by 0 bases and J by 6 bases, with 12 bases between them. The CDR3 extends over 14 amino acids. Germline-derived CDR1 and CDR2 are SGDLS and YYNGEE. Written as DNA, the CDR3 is TGTGCCAGCAGCGTAGGTCCGGTGGAGGATGGCTACACCTTC. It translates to CASSVGPVEDGYTF.

CDR3: CASSPRGAGAGQFF. As DNA, the CDR3 is TGTGCCAGCAGCCCGCGAGGAGCGGGCGCAGGGCAGTTCTTC. The chain combines TRBV9 with TRBJ2-1, with D possibly TRBD2 on 6 matching bases. The germline gives CDR1 SGDLS, CDR2 YYNGEE. This CDR3 comprises 14 residues. Trimming took off 4 bases at V and 12 bases at J, with 20 bases between the two ends.

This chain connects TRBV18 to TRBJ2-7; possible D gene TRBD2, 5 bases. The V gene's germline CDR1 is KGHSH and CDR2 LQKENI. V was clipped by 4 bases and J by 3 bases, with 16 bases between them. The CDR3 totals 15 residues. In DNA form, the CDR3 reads TGTGCCAGCTCACGAGAAACCGGGAACAACTACGAGCAGTACTTC. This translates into CASSRETGNNYEQYF.

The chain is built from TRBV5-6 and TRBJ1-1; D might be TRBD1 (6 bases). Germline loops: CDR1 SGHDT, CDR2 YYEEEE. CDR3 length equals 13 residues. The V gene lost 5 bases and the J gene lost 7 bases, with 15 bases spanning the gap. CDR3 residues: CASSSRGKGEAFF. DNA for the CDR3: TGTGCCAGCAGTTCCAGGGGAAAAGGTGAAGCTTTCTTT.

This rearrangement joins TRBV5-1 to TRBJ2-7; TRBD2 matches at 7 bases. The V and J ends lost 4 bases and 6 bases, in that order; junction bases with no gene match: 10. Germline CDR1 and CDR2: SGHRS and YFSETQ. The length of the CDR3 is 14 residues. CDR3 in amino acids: CASSGRDYPSEQYF. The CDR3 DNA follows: TGCGCCAGCAGCGGCCGGGACTATCCCTCCGAGCAGTACTTC.

Here the CDR3 reads CASSSREGGTEAFF. CDR3 coding DNA: TGCGCCAGCAGCTCCAGGGAGGGGGGCACTGAAGCTTTCTTT. The chain combines TRBV5-1 with TRBJ1-1; D may be TRBD1 (6 bases). Trimming stripped 3 bases from V and 4 bases from J, with 13 bases between. This CDR3 spans 14 amino acids. Germline assignment: CDR1 SGHRS and CDR2 YFSETQ. The full variable domain, completed using reference TRBV5-1 and TRBJ1-1, is KAGVTQTPRYLIKTRGQQVTLSCSPISGHRSVSWYQQTPGQGLQFLFEYFSETQRNKGNFPGRFSGRQFSNSRSEMNVSTLELGDSALYLCASSSREGGTEAFFGQGTRLTVV.

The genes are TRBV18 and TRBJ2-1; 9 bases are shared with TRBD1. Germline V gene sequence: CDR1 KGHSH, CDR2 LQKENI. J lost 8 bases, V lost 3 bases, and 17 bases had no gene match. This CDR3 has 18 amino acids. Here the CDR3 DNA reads TGTGCCAGCTCACCTAGAGGTCTAGTCGGACAGGGGTATGATGAGCAGTTCTTC. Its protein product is CASSPRGLVGQGYDEQFF.

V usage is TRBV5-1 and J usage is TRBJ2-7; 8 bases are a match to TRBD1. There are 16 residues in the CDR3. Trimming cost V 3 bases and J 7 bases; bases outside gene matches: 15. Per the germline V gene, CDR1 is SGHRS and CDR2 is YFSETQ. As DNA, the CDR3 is TGCGCCAGCAGCTGGGCTATGGCAGGGGGCGTTTGGGAGCAGTACTTC. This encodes CASSWAMAGGVWEQYF. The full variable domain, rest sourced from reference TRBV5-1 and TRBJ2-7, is KAGVTQTPRYLIKTRGQQVTLSCSPISGHRSVSWYQQTPGQGLQFLFEYFSETQRNKGNFPGRFSGRQFSNSRSEMNVSTLELGDSALYLCASSWAMAGGVWEQYFGPGTRLTVT.

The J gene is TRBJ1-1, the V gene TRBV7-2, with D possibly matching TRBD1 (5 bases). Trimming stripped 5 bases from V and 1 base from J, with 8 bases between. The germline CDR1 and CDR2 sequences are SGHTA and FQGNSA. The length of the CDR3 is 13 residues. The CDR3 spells CASSTQGNTEAFF. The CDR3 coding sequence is TGTGCCAGCAGCACCCAGGGGAACACTGAAGCTTTCTTT.

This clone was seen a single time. The DNA for the CDR3 is TGTGCCTGGAGCAGGGACACATTCATTCCCACTGGGGCCAACGTCCTGACTTTC. Protein: CAWSRDTFIPTGANVLTF. This chain links TRBV30 with TRBJ2-6; TRBD1 might be the D (6 bases). Germline lookup yields CDR1 GTSNPN and CDR2 SVGIG (reference sequence). This CDR3 has 18 residues. V was pared by 3 bases and J by 2 bases, with 20 bases between.